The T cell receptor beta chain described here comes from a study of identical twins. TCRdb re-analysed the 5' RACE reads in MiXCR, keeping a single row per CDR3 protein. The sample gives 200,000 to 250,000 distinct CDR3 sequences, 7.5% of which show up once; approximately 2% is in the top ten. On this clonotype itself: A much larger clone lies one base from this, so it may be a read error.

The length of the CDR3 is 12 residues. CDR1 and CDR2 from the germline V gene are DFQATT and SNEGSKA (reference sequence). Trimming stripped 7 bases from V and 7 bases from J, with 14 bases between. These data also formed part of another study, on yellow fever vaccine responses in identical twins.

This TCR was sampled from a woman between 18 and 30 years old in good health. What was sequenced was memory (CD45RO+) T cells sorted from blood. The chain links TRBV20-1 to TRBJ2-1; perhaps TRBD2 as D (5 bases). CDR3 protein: CSVSLGSNEQFF. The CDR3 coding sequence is TGCAGTGTTAGCCTGGGGAGTAATGAGCAGTTCTTC.